These 2 T cell receptor beta chains came from one sample sequenced in a study of long-term antiretroviral therapy in people with HIV. A v3.0 immunoSEQ assay was performed at survey level. The table came from immunoSEQ multiplex PCR; TCRdb's copy has only in-frame clones and leaves some out. The data hold about 34,000 clones, with around 82% observed a single time. The sample here was unsorted PBMCs, taken 0.4 years before starting antiretroviral therapy. Receptors originate from a man between 18 and 35 years old with HIV.

This chain connects TRBV27 to TRBJ1-5; TRBD1 matches at 8 bases. Germline V lookup: CDR1 MNHEY, CDR2 SMNVEV (reference sequence). CDR3 size: 15 residues. The ends lost 4 bases at V and 5 bases at J; junction bases unmatched: 7. The CDR3 region is CASSSTGQGYQPQHF. The CDR3 nucleotides read TGTGCCAGCAGTTCCACCGGACAGGGTTATCAGCCCCAGCATTTT.

The J gene is TRBJ1-6, the V gene TRBV27; no clear D gene. Germline values: CDR1 MNHEY, CDR2 SMNVEV (reference sequence). This CDR3 is built from 13 residues. V was trimmed by 3 bases and J by 10 bases, leaving 10 bases between them. The CDR3 region has the DNA TGTGCCAGCAGTTTGGGCGGTGGGTCACCCCTCCACTTT. Translating gives CASSLGGGSPLHF.